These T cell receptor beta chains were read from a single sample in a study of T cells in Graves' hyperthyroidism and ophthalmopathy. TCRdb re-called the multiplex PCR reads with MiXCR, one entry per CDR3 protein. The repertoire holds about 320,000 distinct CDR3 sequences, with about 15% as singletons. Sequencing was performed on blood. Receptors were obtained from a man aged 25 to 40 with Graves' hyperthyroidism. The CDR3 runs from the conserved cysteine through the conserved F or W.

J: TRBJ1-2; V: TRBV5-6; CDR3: CASGQGATYGYTF
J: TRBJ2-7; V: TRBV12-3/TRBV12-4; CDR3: CASTNLGEWYF
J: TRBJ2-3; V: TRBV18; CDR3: CASSPQLRIGDTQYF
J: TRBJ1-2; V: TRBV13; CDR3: CASSLRTETNTF
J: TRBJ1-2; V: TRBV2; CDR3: CASRSRGDRGRYGYTF
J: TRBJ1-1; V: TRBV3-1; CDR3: CASSQQGLSTEAFF
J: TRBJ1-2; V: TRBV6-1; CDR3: CASRDQGPFGYTF
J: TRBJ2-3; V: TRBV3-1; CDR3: CASSDQGVGTDTQYF
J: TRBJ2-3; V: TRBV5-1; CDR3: CASSLPTSGSVADTQYF
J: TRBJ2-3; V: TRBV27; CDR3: CASSLIEADTQYF
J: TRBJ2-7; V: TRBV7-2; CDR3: CASSLRRPPTAREQYF
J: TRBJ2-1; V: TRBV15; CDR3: CATSRHRDGYNEQFF
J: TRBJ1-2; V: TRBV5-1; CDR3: CASSFRGLGYTF
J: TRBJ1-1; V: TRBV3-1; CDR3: CASRRRMNTEAFF
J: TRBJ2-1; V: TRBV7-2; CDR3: CASSLLRGEQFF
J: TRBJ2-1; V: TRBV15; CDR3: CATSTPGYNEQFF
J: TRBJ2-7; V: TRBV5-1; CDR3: CASSLGSGEQYF
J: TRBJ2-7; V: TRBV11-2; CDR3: CASSPPPGLAGGASYEQYF
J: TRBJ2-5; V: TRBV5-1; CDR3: CASSPGTGGRQETQYF
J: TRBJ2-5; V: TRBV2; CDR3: CASRLQVGEAQYF
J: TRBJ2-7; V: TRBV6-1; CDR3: CASSQRTSGLYSSYEQYF
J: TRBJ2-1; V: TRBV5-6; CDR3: CASSLFPARDEQFF
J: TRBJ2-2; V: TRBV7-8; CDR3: CASSYRQGRITGELFF
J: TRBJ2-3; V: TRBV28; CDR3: CASSVLAGERDTQYF
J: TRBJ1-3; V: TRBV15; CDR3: CATSRDRGSGTIYF
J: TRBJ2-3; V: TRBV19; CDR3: CASSIQGSTDTQYF
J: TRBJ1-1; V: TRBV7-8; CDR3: CASSARGTEAFF
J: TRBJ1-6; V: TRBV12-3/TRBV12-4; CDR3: CASSREGAGSYNSPLHF
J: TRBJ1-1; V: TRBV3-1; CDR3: CASSQQSRGTEAFF
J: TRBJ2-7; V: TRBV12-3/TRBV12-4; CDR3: CASSSEAREQYF
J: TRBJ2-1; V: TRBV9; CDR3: CASSVRTGGDEQFF
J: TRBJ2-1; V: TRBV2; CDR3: CASLGVLGYNEQFF
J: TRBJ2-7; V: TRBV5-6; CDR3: CASSLGGRAHEQYF
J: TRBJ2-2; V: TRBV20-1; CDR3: CSARAGTDPGELFF
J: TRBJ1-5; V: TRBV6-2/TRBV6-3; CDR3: CASSYLPGRGPNQPQHF
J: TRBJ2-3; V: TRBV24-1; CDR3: CATSGAGGTYTQYF
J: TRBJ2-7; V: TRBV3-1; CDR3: CASSPHGGTYEQYF
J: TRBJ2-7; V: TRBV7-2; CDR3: CASSPGLGIDEQYF
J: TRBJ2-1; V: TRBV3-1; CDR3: CASSPRESYNEQFF